This note documents a single TCR beta chain sequence. Its antigen is as yet unknown. The use of a sample-barcoded 5' primer and a J-beta primer mix characterized a second PCR of roughly 6 to 11 cycles. Each cDNA molecule, via a template-switch adaptor with 12 random nucleotides, was tagged. Via MiXCR, TCRdb re-called the 5' RACE reads, giving one row per CDR3 protein. The sample has approximately 800,000 distinct CDR3 sequences, around 34% seen once. The record originates from a study of blood T cells in healthy people across ages. Study-wide results and limits: Age advanced and TCR beta diversity per million T cells fell, roughly linearly.

The CDR3 is made up of 13 amino acids. Germline loops: CDR1 MGHRA, CDR2 YSYEKL. The ends were cut back, 2 bases at V and 7 bases at J, with 11 bases in the middle. For every donor, a draw yielded around 10 milliliters of peripheral blood. Total RNA, at least 6 micrograms per sample, was extracted from PBMCs. The clonotype comes from a man between 18 and 29 years old in good health. The chain has TRBV4-1 and TRBJ1-1, with a tentative D call TRBD1 (5 bases). The sequenced sample consisted of blood. The CDR3 coding sequence is TGCGCCAGCAGCCAATCGGGGGGATTTGAAGCTTTCTTT. This codes for CASSQSGGFEAFF.